These T cell receptor beta chains were read from a single sample in a study of blood T cell repertoires in COVID-19. Some clones are missing from TCRdb's copy, which holds only in-frame ones; the method was immunoSEQ multiplex PCR. The sample records 250,000 to 350,000 clones, 85% to 90% being singletons. Sequenced input: PBMCs or T cells enriched from blood (not recorded which). The receptors derive from a woman between 18 and 29 years old who had recovered from COVID-19. Both conserved end residues are part of each CDR3. A D gene is named only where the DNA matches it firmly. Only part of the rows carry a size: once, few, many, or a class if the clone is expanded.

NA TRBD1 TRBJ2-1 TRBV5-1 TGCGCCAGCAGCTTGGTCGGACAGGGAAACTACAATGAGCAGTTCTTC CASSLVGQGNYNEQFF
NA NA TRBJ1-5 TRBV19 TGTGCCAGTATGGGGGGGCCAGGGAGGCAGCCCCAGCATTTT CASMGGPGRQPQHF
NA TRBD1 TRBJ2-7 TRBV5-1 TGCGCCAGCAGCCGGGACAGGGTGGGCTACGAGCAGTACTTC CASSRDRVGYEQYF
NA NA TRBJ2-2 TRBV14 TGTGCCAGCAGCCCTATCCGGGGAACCGGGGAGCTGTTTTTT CASSPIRGTGELFF
NA NA TRBJ2-3 TRBV6-5 TGTGCCATCGTTGGACCCGAGGGGGCAGATACGCAGTATTTT CAIVGPEGADTQYF
NA TRBD1 TRBJ2-1 TRBV2 TGTGCCAGCAGTGAAGCGCTTCTGAGGACAGGGGCTACCTACAATGAGCAGTTCTTC CASSEALLRTGATYNEQFF
NA TRBD1 TRBJ1-1 TRBV6-5 TGTGCCAGCAGCCGGACAGGGGAAGAAGCTTTCTTT CASSRTGEEAFF
NA TRBD1 TRBJ1-5 TRBV19 TGTGCCAGTACCTACAGGGACAGACCCTTTAGCAATCAGCCCCAGCATTTT CASTYRDRPFSNQPQHF
NA NA TRBJ1-1 TRBV4-1 TGCGCCAGCAGCCCTGGCGGGATTGGGACTGAAGCTTTCTTT CASSPGGIGTEAFF
few NA TRBJ1-5 TRBV28 TGTGCCAGCAATACCCCTACTCAGCCCCAGCATTTT CASNTPTQPQHF
NA TRBD2 TRBJ2-4 TRBV2 TGTGCCAGCAGTAATTACCTAGCGGGTAGAAACATTCAGTACTTC CASSNYLAGRNIQYF
NA NA TRBJ2-1 TRBV7-8 TGTGCCAGCAGCTCGGGGGGCGACTACAATGAGCAGTTCTTC CASSSGGDYNEQFF
NA TRBD1 TRBJ1-4 TRBV5-4 TGTGCCAGCAGCCCCTTAGCCCGGGACAGGGGTGAAAAACTGTTTTTT CASSPLARDRGEKLFF
NA NA TRBJ1-4 TRBV19 TGTGCCAGTAGTATAGGTGGAGAGGCTAATGAAAAACTGTTTTTT CASSIGGEANEKLFF
NA NA TRBJ1-3 TRBV19 TGTGCCAGTAGTTTCCTACAGGGATCTGGAAACACCATATATTTT CASSFLQGSGNTIYF
NA NA TRBJ2-1 TRBV4-1 TGCGCCAGCAGCCAACACCCGGGGGGCTTGGGGTACAATGAGCAGTTCTTC CASSQHPGGLGYNEQFF
NA NA TRBJ1-1 TRBV7-3 TGTGCCAGCGGGCCTGGGTGGGGGCAGAACACTGAAGCTTTCTTT CASGPGWGQNTEAFF
NA NA TRBJ1-2 TRBV28 TGTGCCAGCAGTTCGTCGGGACAACCCTATGGCTACACCTTC CASSSSGQPYGYTF
NA NA TRBJ1-5 TRBV28 TGTGCCAGCAGTATCTTCAGGGAAGGCAATCAGCCCCAGCATTTT CASSIFREGNQPQHF
NA NA TRBJ1-1 TRBV5-1 TGCGCCAGCAGCTTGGCCTTCCTCTTGGATCGCCGAGGGACTGAAGCTTTCTTT CASSLAFLLDRRGTEAFF